The present T cell receptor beta chain was sequenced within a study of blood T cells in healthy people across ages. Study-wide findings and caveats: Comparison with aged donors showed that long-lived donors had more naive CD4+ cells and higher diversity.

The authors ran a second PCR of about 6 to 11 cycles using a sample-barcoded 5' primer and a J-beta primer mix. TCRdb ran MiXCR on the 5' RACE reads and lists one entry per CDR3 protein. The sample comprises some 560,000 distinct CDR3 sequences, about a quarter of which are singletons, and 3% to 4% rests with the top ten. From germline, CDR1 is SGDLS and CDR2 YYNGEE. The CDR3 covers 13 residues. Between the trimmed V and J ends, which lost 1 base and 8 bases, there was a span of 12 bases. This clonotype was seen only a few times. The antigen remains unidentified. This same sample was also part of a study on T cells of mothers and their children. That work adds: Over 9.5 million TCR beta CDR3 reads were obtained from each mother, and roughly 2.9 million from each child.

Sample: blood. The clonotype originates from a boy between 2 and 10 years old in good health. V and J are TRBV9 and TRBJ2-5; possibly TRBD2 for D (6 bases). CDR3 protein: CASSVIDSGTQYF. The DNA for the CDR3 is TGTGCCAGCAGCGTAATCGATAGCGGAACCCAGTACTTC.